This T cell receptor beta chain derives from a study of blood T cell repertoires in COVID-19. In the study overall: Donors in the United States, Italy and Spain gave samples during acute or convalescent COVID-19.

This clone was observed a handful of times. The ends lost 5 bases at V and 2 bases at J; junction bases unmatched: 14. The CDR3 sequence is 19 residues long. Germline V lookup: CDR1 LNHDA, CDR2 SQIVND (reference sequence). This table comes from immunoSEQ multiplex PCR, and its TCRdb copy is limited to in-frame clones, with some not included. The sample lists fewer than 500,000 clones; around 87% were seen once. Participant ages covered about 18 to 89 years across about 25 US areas. Cohorts were assigned according to the clinical history that participants reported. Recovered Cohort 3 donors showed two negative PCRs, clearance, or symptom resolution.

This sequence joins TRBV19 and TRBJ2-2, with 10 bases matching TRBD2. The sequence came from a man younger than 45 who had recovered from COVID-19. Sequenced: PBMCs or T cells enriched from blood (not recorded which). The CDR3 sequence: CASSLLPPASGGNTGELFF. The CDR3, as DNA: TGTGCCAGTAGTCTCCTCCCCCCGGCTAGCGGGGGTAACACCGGGGAGCTGTTTTTT.